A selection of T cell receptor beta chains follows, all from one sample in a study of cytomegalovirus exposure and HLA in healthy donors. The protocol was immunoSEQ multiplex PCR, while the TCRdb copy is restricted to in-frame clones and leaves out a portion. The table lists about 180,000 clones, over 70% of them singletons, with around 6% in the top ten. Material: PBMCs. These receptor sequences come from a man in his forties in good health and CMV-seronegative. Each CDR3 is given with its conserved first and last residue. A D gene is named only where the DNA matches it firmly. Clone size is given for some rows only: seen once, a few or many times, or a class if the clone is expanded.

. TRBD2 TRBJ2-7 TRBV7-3 TGTGCCAGCAGCTTCAGACTAGCGGGAGTGAACGAGCAGTACTTC CASSFRLAGVNEQYF
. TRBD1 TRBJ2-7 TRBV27 TGTGCCAGCAGTTTAGGGCAGGGGGCTTTCGAGCAGTACTTC CASSLGQGAFEQYF
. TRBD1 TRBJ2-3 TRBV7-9 TGTGCCAGCAGTGATCCGGGGACAGGGGGCACAGATACGCAGTATTTT CASSDPGTGGTDTQYF
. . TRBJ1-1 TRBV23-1 TGCGCCAGCAGTCAAGAGCGGGAGAGAGCTTTCTTT CASSQERERAFF
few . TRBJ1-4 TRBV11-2 TGTGCCAGCAGTGGGGGGGAGAAACTGTTTTTT CASSGGEKLFF
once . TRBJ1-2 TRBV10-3 TGTGCCATCAGTGAGTCTTTAGGAGATGGCTACACCTTC CAISESLGDGYTF
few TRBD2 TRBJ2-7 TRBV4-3 TGCGCCAGCAGCCAAGATCCCCTAGCGGGGGGCGAGCAGTACTTC CASSQDPLAGGEQYF
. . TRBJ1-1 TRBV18 TGTGCCAGCTCACCAGGTCAGGATTTGAACACTGAAGCTTTCTTT CASSPGQDLNTEAFF
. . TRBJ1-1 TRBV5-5 TGTGCCAGCAGCTTTTGGGACTTTCGTAACACTGAAGCTTTCTTT CASSFWDFRNTEAFF
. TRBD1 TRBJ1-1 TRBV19 TGTGCCAGTAGTAAGGTCAGGGGGTACGAGGAGGAAGCTTTCTTT CASSKVRGYEEEAFF
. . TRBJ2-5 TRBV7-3 TGTGCCAGCAGCTTATACCCCCCGACACAGGGAATAGGGGAGACCCAGTACTTC CASSLYPPTQGIGETQYF
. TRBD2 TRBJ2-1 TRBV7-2 TGTGCCAGCAGGCCAGAGGGACTAGCGGCCAATGAGCAGTTCTTC CASRPEGLAANEQFF
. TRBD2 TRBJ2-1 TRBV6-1 TGTGCCAGCAGTGCACTCGTTCTTTTAGCGGGGGAAGGCAATGAGCAGTTCTTC CASSALVLLAGEGNEQFF
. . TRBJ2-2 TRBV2 TGTGCCAGCAGTGCGTTCGGGACACCCACCGGGGAGCTGTTTTTT CASSAFGTPTGELFF
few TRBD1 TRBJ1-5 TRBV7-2 TGTGCCAGCAGCTTACAGGGACAGGGACTTAATCAGCCCCAGCATTTT CASSLQGQGLNQPQHF
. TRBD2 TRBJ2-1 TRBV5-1 TGCGCCAGCAGCCCTACTGGGCGGGAGTGGGATGAGCAGTTCTTC CASSPTGREWDEQFF
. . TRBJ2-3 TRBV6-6 TGTGCCAGCAGTTACTCGAGAGGGAGCACAGATACGCAGTATTTT CASSYSRGSTDTQYF
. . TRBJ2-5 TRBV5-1 TGCGCCAGCAGCTTGGAGCCGGGGATCGAGACCCAGTACTTC CASSLEPGIETQYF
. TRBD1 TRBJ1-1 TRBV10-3 TGTGCCGCCCGACAGGGGTTGAACACTGAAGCTTTCTTT CAARQGLNTEAFF
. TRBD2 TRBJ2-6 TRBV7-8 TGTGCCAGCAGCCCCGCCCTGGCGGGGGGGTCGTCTGGGGCCAACGTCCTGACTTTC CASSPALAGGSSGANVLTF
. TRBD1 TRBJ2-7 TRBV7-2 TGTGCCAGCAGCCCAACCGGGACAGGGTTCTACGAGCAGTACTTC CASSPTGTGFYEQYF
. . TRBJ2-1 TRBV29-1 TGCAGCGGTGGGGAAACAGGGCAGTTCTTC CSGGETGQFF
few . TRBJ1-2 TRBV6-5 TGTGCCAGCAGACCTCAGGGCTTCGGCTATGGCTACACCTTC CASRPQGFGYGYTF
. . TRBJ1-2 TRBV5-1 TGCGCCAGCAGCTTGACAGAGGGAGGCTACACCTTC CASSLTEGGYTF
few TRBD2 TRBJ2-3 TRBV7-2 TGTGCCAGCATTTTTTGGGCGGGAGTCGCAGATACGCAGTATTTT CASIFWAGVADTQYF
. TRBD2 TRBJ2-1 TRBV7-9 TGTGCCAGCACCACAACACGCGGGAGTAGTGGTGAGCAGTTCTTC CASTTTRGSSGEQFF
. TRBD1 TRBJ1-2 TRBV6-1 TGTGCCAGCAGAGCGACAGGGGGCTACTTCTATGGCTACACCTTC CASRATGGYFYGYTF
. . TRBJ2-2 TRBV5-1 TGCGCCAGCAGCGCCTATGGCGGGAACACCGGGGAGCTGTTTTTT CASSAYGGNTGELFF
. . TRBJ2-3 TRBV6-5 TGTGCCAGCAGCTCCAGGCAGGTTAGCACAGATACGCAGTATTTT CASSSRQVSTDTQYF
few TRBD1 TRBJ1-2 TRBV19 TGTGCCAGTAGCATACAGGGGCCAGTCCCTGGCTACACCTTC CASSIQGPVPGYTF
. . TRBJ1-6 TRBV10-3 TGTGCCATCAGTGAGTCAACGGGGACACCTAATTCACCCCTCCACTTT CAISESTGTPNSPLHF
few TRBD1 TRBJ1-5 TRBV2 TGTGCCAGCAGGGAGGGGGCCGGTCAGCCCCAGCATTTT CASREGAGQPQHF
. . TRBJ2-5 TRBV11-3 TGTGCCAGCAGCTTAGCTCTGCGAACCCAGTACTTC CASSLALRTQYF